The present T cell receptor (beta chain) was sequenced within a study of blood T cell repertoires in COVID-19. Per the original methods: The authors estimated nucleated cell counts from reference gene primer amplification. Produced via immunoSEQ multiplex PCR; TCRdb's table is partial and in-frame only. V and J calls and clone size are copied from that table; D and trimming were computed from the DNA. The sample yields 100,000 to 150,000 clones, about 85% seen once. The CDR3 covers 17 residues. Germline-derived CDR1 and CDR2 are MDHEN and SYDVKM. Deletions cut 5 bases from V and 0 bases from J, with 19 bases between.

The chain couples TRBV28 to TRBJ1-1, with D possibly TRBD1 on 6 matching bases. The clonotype originates from a man aged 55 to 70 with acute or convalescent COVID-19. Source material: peripheral blood. CDR3: CASSPGGANIMNTEAFF. CDR3 DNA sequence: TGTGCCAGCAGTCCCGGGGGGGCCAACATCATGAACACTGAAGCTTTCTTT. Combining the CDR3 with reference TRBV28 and TRBJ1-1 gives the whole variable domain DVKVTQSSRYLVKRTGEKVFLECVQDMDHENMFWYRQDPGLGLRLIYFSYDVKMKEKGDIPEGYSVSREKKERFSLILESASTNQTSMYLCASSPGGANIMNTEAFFGQGTRLTVV.